This is a list of T cell receptor beta chains from one sample in a study of shared clonotypes between healthy human individuals. Profiled with immunoSEQ multiplex PCR; TCRdb holds only in-frame clones, not every one. The data contain 550,000 to 700,000 clones, more than 70% of them seen just once; the ten biggest clones take up more than 1.5%. Sample: memory CD4+ T cells sorted from blood. The receptors come from a woman under 40 in good health. CDR3s include the opening cysteine and the closing phenylalanine or tryptophan.

V gene,J gene,CDR3 protein
TRBV6-5,TRBJ2-2,CASSYSRAGRTGELFF
TRBV7-2,TRBJ2-2,CASSSRTGDTGELFF
TRBV4-1,TRBJ2-1,CASSQDPASSYNEQFF
TRBV9,TRBJ1-1,CASSVGGWLNTEAFF
TRBV6-1,TRBJ2-1,CASILAGPNNEQFF
TRBV6-5,TRBJ2-1,CASSRGQLLWDEQFF
TRBV4-1,TRBJ2-5,CASSQDSRVGKTQYF
TRBV27,TRBJ2-7,CASSSGLAPYEQYF
TRBV11-3,TRBJ2-7,CASSRTHDHGGSYEQYF
TRBV7-8,TRBJ2-2,CASIERARNTGELFF
TRBV9,TRBJ2-1,CASSGGVAGPTYNEQFF
TRBV7-9,TRBJ1-1,CASSLRRESTEAFF
TRBV5-1,TRBJ1-1,CASFEGTEAFF
TRBV7-9,TRBJ2-7,CASSETGDEQYF
TRBV27,TRBJ2-7,CATQRQGYEQYF
TRBV5-1,TRBJ1-1,CASQGLADTEAFF
TRBV28,TRBJ2-6,CASRPNWGNGANVLTF
TRBV6-1,TRBJ1-1,CASSERGQGLTFF
TRBV4-2,TRBJ1-2,CASSQPNYGYTF
TRBV7-9,TRBJ1-4,CASSDRDRGGEKLFF
TRBV11-2,TRBJ2-1,CASSFSQSSYNEQFF